These 30 T cell receptor beta chains originate from one sample sequenced in a study of blood T cell repertoires in COVID-19 (dated by TCRdb to the early 2020s). Receptors were amplified or captured by the immunoSEQ multiplex PCR assay. TCRdb re-hosts the immuneACCESS table, in-frame sequences only. Its copies lack some clones; in the studies checked, an unresolved V gene accounts for under half of them, and the cause for the rest is not known. The sample table contains around 160,000 clones; only one count was recorded for over 75% of them. Together, the top ten hold approximately 1.2% of the sample. Sequenced input: PBMCs or T cells enriched from blood (not recorded which). The receptors were sampled from a woman aged 25-40 years with acute COVID-19.

This chain links TRBV28 with TRBJ1-1; no clear D. V gave up 6 bases and J gave up 0 bases, with 14 bases separating them. The germline gives CDR1 MDHEN, CDR2 SYDVKM. The length of the CDR3 is 15 residues. The CDR3 reads CASRPSPTLNTEAFF. CDR3 bases: TGTGCCAGCAGACCCAGTCCGACTCTGAACACTGAAGCTTTCTTT.

CDR3 DNA sequence: TGCGCCAGCAGCCAATCGGAGACCCGGAGCTCCTACAATGAGCAGTTCTTC. Its translation: CASSQSETRSSYNEQFF. The V and J genes are TRBV4-3 and TRBJ2-1; D is uncertain. V dropped 2 bases and J dropped 0 bases, with 14 bases sitting between them. This CDR3 is built from 17 residues. CDR1 is LGHNA and CDR2 is YSLEER in the germline V gene.

The chain uses TRBV6-5 and TRBJ1-1; 9 bases are a match to TRBD1. Germline lookup yields CDR1 MNHEY and CDR2 SVGAGI. V lost 5 bases, J lost 1 base, and 2 bases stayed unmatched. The CDR3 length is 14 residues. As DNA, the CDR3 is TGTGCCAGCAGTATGGGACAGGGGAACACTGAAGCTTTCTTT. This translates into CASSMGQGNTEAFF.

The chain links TRBV7-2 to TRBJ1-2; D gene uncertain. Germline CDR1 SGHTA, CDR2 FQGNSA. Trimming removed 1 base at V and 8 bases at J, with 11 bases between. There are 13 residues in the CDR3. The CDR3 loop reads CASSLDGLGGYTF. In nucleotides, the CDR3 is TGTGCCAGCAGCTTAGACGGTCTGGGCGGCTACACCTTC. Based on the CDR3 plus reference TRBV7-2 and TRBJ1-2, the full variable domain is GAGVSQSPSNKVTEKGKDVELRCDPISGHTALYWYRQSLGQGLEFLIYFQGNSAPDKSGLPSDRFSAERTGGSVSTLTIQRTQQEDSAVYLCASSLDGLGGYTFGSGTRLTVV.

The V call is TRBV6-1, the J call TRBJ2-1, with 8 bases identical to TRBD2. This CDR3 contains 16 residues. CDR1 and CDR2 from the germline V gene are MNHNS and SASEGT. The V segment lost 0 bases and the J segment 6 bases; nucleotides outside the gene matches: 7. In nucleotides, the CDR3 is TGTGCCAGCAGTGAAGCGCTAGCGGGTTTATCCAATGAGCAGTTCTTC. It codes for CASSEALAGLSNEQFF.

V is TRBV5-1 and J is TRBJ2-1; the D gene is possibly TRBD1 (6 bases). The V gene's germline CDR1 is SGHRS and CDR2 YFSETQ. The CDR3 is 15 residues long. V lost 4 bases to trimming and J lost 1 base, with 12 bases between them. The CDR3 here is CASSPQGSSYNEQFF. In nucleotides, the CDR3 is TGCGCCAGCAGCCCCCAGGGGAGTTCCTACAATGAGCAGTTCTTC.

V and J are TRBV3-1 (or the pseudogene TRBV3-2) and TRBJ1-2; D call uncertain. The V gene lost 1 base and the J gene lost 4 bases, with 7 bases spanning the gap. This CDR3 is 13 amino acids long. In germline, CDR1 is LGHDT, CDR2 YNNKEL (reference sequence). The CDR3: CASSQGSSYGYTF. CDR3 nucleotide sequence: TGTGCCAGCAGCCAAGGCAGTTCCTATGGCTACACCTTC.

The J gene is TRBJ2-5, the V gene TRBV7-9; 11 positions agree with TRBD2. Germline CDR1 and CDR2: SEHNR and FQNEAQ (reference sequence). The CDR3 runs to 15 residues. The J segment lost 4 bases and the V segment lost 5 bases, leaving 6 bases of the junction unmatched. This CDR3 is CASSISGRARETQYF. Written as DNA, the CDR3 is TGTGCCAGCAGCATTAGCGGGAGGGCTCGAGAGACCCAGTACTTC.

This chain connects TRBV3-1 (or the pseudogene TRBV3-2) to TRBJ2-1, with D maybe TRBD2 (6 bases). Trimming stripped 4 bases from V and 5 bases from J, with 15 bases between. This CDR3 region has 15 residues. Germline CDR1 is LGHDT and CDR2 is YNNKEL (reference sequence). The CDR3: CASSLTIGGDNEQFF. The CDR3 DNA is TGTGCCAGCAGCCTAACTATAGGAGGGGACAATGAGCAGTTCTTC.

The CDR3 spells CASSGRDRAQPQHF. CDR3 bases: TGTGCCAGCAGTGGCCGGGACAGGGCCCAGCCCCAGCATTTT. J is TRBJ1-5 and V is TRBV6-2 or TRBV6-3; 9 bases are shared with TRBD1. V dropped 5 bases and J dropped 7; count of bases not matched to a gene: 6. Germline-derived CDR1 and CDR2 are MNHEY and SVGEGT. This CDR3 spans 14 amino acids.

In regard to this clone: It is unclear where the CDR3 begins or ends on the DNA, so no DNA is shown, and the CDR3 is as TCRdb lists it. The V gene is TRBV7-2, the J gene TRBJ2-7; the D call TRBD2 from the table was never checked on the DNA. The CDR3 has 15 residues if both end residues are counted. CDR1 is SGHTA and CDR2 is FQGNSA in the germline V gene. The CDR3 loop is CASSFGSGGPYEQYF.

The genes are TRBV6-5 and TRBJ1-4; D possibly corresponds to TRBD1 (6 bases). The CDR3 is 13 residues long. V was cut by 0 bases and J by 8 bases, with 7 bases left in between. Looked up from germline, CDR1 is MNHEY and CDR2 is SVGAGI. The CDR3 region is CASSYSQGEKLFF. CDR3 DNA: TGTGCCAGCAGTTACTCTCAGGGGGAAAAACTGTTTTTT.

This chain links TRBV7-6 with TRBJ2-7; 9 bases agree with TRBD1. The CDR3 has 14 amino acids. Looked up from germline, CDR1 is SGHVS and CDR2 is FNYEAQ. Trimming at V came to 1 base and at J to 2 bases, leaving 0 bases not matched to a gene. The CDR3 reads CASSLGTGAYEQYF. The CDR3 nucleotides are TGTGCCAGCAGCTTAGGGACAGGGGCCTACGAGCAGTACTTC.

V is TRBV25-1 and J is TRBJ1-1, with TRBD1 matching over 8 bases. The V gene's germline CDR1 is MGHDK and CDR2 SYGVNS. The length of the CDR3 is 14 residues. Trimming took 2 bases from V and 3 from J; bases not matched to a gene: 2. CDR3 nucleotides: TGTGCCAGCAGTGAACAGGGGGCCTACACTGAAGCTTTCTTT. This translates into CASSEQGAYTEAFF.

The V gene is TRBV7-2, the J gene TRBJ2-7, with TRBD2 matching over 11 bases. Per the germline V gene, CDR1 is SGHTA and CDR2 is FQGNSA. The CDR3 covers 16 residues. J was trimmed by 2 bases and V by 5 bases; bases with no gene match: 8. This CDR3 is CASSEGLAVRTYEQYF. CDR3 nucleotide sequence: TGTGCCAGCAGCGAGGGACTAGCGGTGCGAACCTACGAGCAGTACTTC.

This rearrangement joins TRBV18 to TRBJ2-1, with TRBD2 matching 10 bases. Trimming at V came to 6 bases and at J to 6 bases, leaving 8 bases not matched to a gene. The CDR3 has 15 residues. Per germline, CDR1 KGHSH and CDR2 LQKENI. The CDR3 DNA sequence: TGTGCCAGCTCCTCGGAGCTAGCGGGAGCCAATGAGCAGTTCTTC. The encoded protein is CASSSELAGANEQFF.

This clone has more than one count but fewer than ten. The rearrangement uses TRBV25-1 and TRBJ2-2; the match to TRBD2 covers 7 bases. The J segment lost 3 bases and the V segment lost 2 bases, leaving 0 bases of the junction unmatched. This CDR3 has 14 residues. Germline V lookup: CDR1 MGHDK, CDR2 SYGVNS. The CDR3 loop is CASSEGGDTGELFF. Written as DNA, the CDR3 is TGTGCCAGCAGTGAAGGGGGGGACACCGGGGAGCTGTTTTTT. The whole variable domain, filled in from reference TRBV25-1 and TRBJ2-2, reads EADIYQTPRYLVIGTGKKITLECSQTMGHDKMYWYQQDPGMELHLIHYSYGVNSTEKGDLSSESTVSRIRTEHFPLTLESARPSHTSQYLCASSEGGDTGELFFGEGSRLTVL.

V usage is TRBV7-8 and J usage is TRBJ2-2, with TRBD1 matching 7 bases. This CDR3 has 14 amino acids. The J segment lost 4 bases and the V segment lost 7 bases, leaving 6 bases of the junction unmatched. Per the germline V gene, CDR1 is SGHVS and CDR2 is FQNEAQ. The CDR3 is CASKDRTGTGELFF. CDR3 coding DNA: TGTGCCAGCAAGGACAGGACGGGCACCGGGGAGCTGTTTTTT. The whole variable domain, filled in from reference TRBV7-8 and TRBJ2-2, reads GAGVSQSPRYKVAKRGQDVALRCDPISGHVSLFWYQQALGQGPEFLTYFQNEAQLDKSGLPSDRFFAERPEGSVSTLKIQRTQQEDSAVYLCASKDRTGTGELFFGEGSRLTVL.

The gene calls are TRBV19 and TRBJ1-1, with no clear D. The CDR3 is 14 residues long. V gave up 7 bases and J gave up 3 bases, with 15 bases separating them. In germline, CDR1 is LNHDA, CDR2 SQIVND (reference sequence). CDR3 sequence: CASTTDHTYTEAFF. CDR3 in DNA: TGTGCCAGTACGACTGACCACACCTACACTGAAGCTTTCTTT.

CDR3 protein: CASRNEGTTRYEQYF. Written as DNA, the CDR3 is TGTGCCAGCAGGAATGAGGGGACAACCCGATACGAGCAGTACTTC. This chain uses TRBV28 with TRBJ2-7; TRBD1 is a possible D gene (6 bases). The germline V and J ends were trimmed by 6 bases and 4 bases, with 19 bases remaining between them. The CDR3 is 15 amino acids. The germline V gene encodes CDR1 MDHEN and CDR2 SYDVKM.

J is TRBJ2-1 and V is TRBV19; 8 bases line up with TRBD1. The CDR3 is 16 residues long. The germline V gene encodes CDR1 LNHDA and CDR2 SQIVND (reference sequence). The V and J ends lost 5 bases and 5 bases, in that order; junction bases with no gene match: 11. The CDR3 reads CASSFNRGVQDNEQFF. CDR3 DNA sequence: TGTGCCAGTAGTTTCAACAGGGGGGTACAGGACAATGAGCAGTTCTTC.

CDR3: CASSLLTSRNPYEQYF. Here the CDR3 DNA reads TGTGCCAGCAGTTTATTGACTAGCAGGAATCCCTACGAGCAGTACTTC. The rearrangement links TRBV27 to TRBJ2-7, with 7 bases lining up with TRBD2. The CDR3 is 16 residues long. Losses at the gene ends were 1 base for V and 2 bases for J; bases not matched to a gene: 8. Germline loops: CDR1 MNHEY, CDR2 SMNVEV (reference sequence).

A remark on this clone: The junction departs from the called germline gene at one end, perhaps through a read error. The J gene is TRBJ2-1, the V gene TRBV6-2 or TRBV6-3; TRBD2 aligns across 10 bases. Germline V CDR1 and CDR2: MNHEY, SVGEGT. The CDR3 runs 13 residues. CDR3 loop: CASSYASGSEQFF. The CDR3, as DNA: TGTGCCAGTAGTTATGCTAGCGGGAGCGAGCAGTTCTTC.

The table lists this clone with a count of one. The V gene is TRBV7-9, the J gene TRBJ1-5; 7 nucleotides match TRBD1. V lost 4 bases, J lost 5 bases, and 8 bases stayed unmatched. This CDR3 comprises 15 residues. The germline gives CDR1 SEHNR, CDR2 FQNEAQ (reference sequence). The CDR3 nucleotides are TGTGCCAGCAGCTCAGAGGACAGGTTTTATCAGCCCCAGCATTTT. This gives the protein CASSSEDRFYQPQHF.

CDR3 protein: CASSFLGEQYF. The CDR3 DNA reads as TGTGCCAGCAGTTTTCTAGGCGAGCAGTACTTC. The rearrangement links TRBV27 to TRBJ2-7, with no clear D. CDR1 is MNHEY and CDR2 is SMNVEV in the germline V gene (reference sequence). This CDR3 region has 11 residues. V lost 3 bases, J lost 6 bases, and 6 bases lay in between.

This clone was detected once. J is TRBJ2-5 and V is TRBV5-4; 8 nucleotides match TRBD1. The CDR3 sequence is 13 residues long. Trimming took 2 bases from V and 3 from J; bases not matched to a gene: 0. In germline, CDR1 is SGHNT, CDR2 YYREEE (reference sequence). The CDR3 nucleotides are TGTGCCAGCAGCTTACAGGGGGAAGAGACCCAGTACTTC. Its protein product is CASSLQGEETQYF.

This chain uses TRBV27 with TRBJ1-3; 7 nucleotides line up with TRBD1. V was pared by 8 bases and J by 0 bases, with 10 bases of the junction left unmatched. CDR3 size: 16 residues. CDR1 is MNHEY and CDR2 is SMNVEV in the germline V gene (reference sequence). This CDR3 reads CASADRVPLSGNTIYF. CDR3 DNA sequence: TGTGCCAGCGCAGACAGGGTTCCACTCTCTGGAAACACCATATATTTT.

The chain couples TRBV18 to TRBJ1-4; 7 nucleotides match TRBD1. CDR3 length equals 16 residues. V was clipped by 1 base and J by 5 bases; unmatched bases: 7. CDR1 and CDR2 from the germline V gene are KGHSH and LQKENI. The CDR3 spells CASSPLTPGGNEKLFF. CDR3 sequence (DNA): TGTGCCAGCTCACCACTAACCCCAGGGGGGAATGAAAAACTGTTTTTT.

The rearrangement uses TRBV28 and TRBJ2-5, with 12 bases that match TRBD2. V lost 6 bases to trimming and J lost 6 bases; unmatched junction nucleotides: 5. Germline CDR1 and CDR2: MDHEN and SYDVKM. This CDR3 has 14 residues. The CDR3 DNA sequence: TGTGCCAGCAGCCAGACTAGCGGGAGTCAGACCCAGTACTTC. Its protein is CASSQTSGSQTQYF.

This rearrangement joins TRBV28 to TRBJ1-2; D might be TRBD1 (6 bases). V was shortened by 8 bases and J by 7 bases, with 20 bases between the two germline ends. The CDR3 is made up of 14 amino acids. Germline CDR1 reads MDHEN; CDR2 reads SYDVKM. CDR3: CASSQGGSWSGYTF. CDR3 bases: TGTGCCAGCTCACAGGGAGGGAGTTGGAGTGGCTACACCTTC.